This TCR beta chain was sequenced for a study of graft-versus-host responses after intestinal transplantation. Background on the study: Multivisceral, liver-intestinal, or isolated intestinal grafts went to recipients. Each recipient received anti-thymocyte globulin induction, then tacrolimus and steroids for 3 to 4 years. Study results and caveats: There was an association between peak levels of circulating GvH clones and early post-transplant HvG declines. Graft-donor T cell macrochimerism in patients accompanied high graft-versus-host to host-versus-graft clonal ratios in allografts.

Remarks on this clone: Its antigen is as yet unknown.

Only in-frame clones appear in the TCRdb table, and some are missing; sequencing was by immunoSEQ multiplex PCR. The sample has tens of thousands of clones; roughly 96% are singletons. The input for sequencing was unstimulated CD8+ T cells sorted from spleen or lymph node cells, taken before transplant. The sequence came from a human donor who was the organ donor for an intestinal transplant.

The CDR3: CASSSGQGDGYTF. CDR3 nucleotide sequence: TGTGCCAGCAGTTCGGGACAGGGGGATGGCTACACCTTC. The J gene is TRBJ1-2, the V gene TRBV28; TRBD1 matches at 11 bases. The V segment lost 4 bases and the J segment 6 bases; nucleotides outside the gene matches: 1. The CDR3 contains 13 residues. Germline CDR1 is MDHEN and CDR2 is SYDVKM.